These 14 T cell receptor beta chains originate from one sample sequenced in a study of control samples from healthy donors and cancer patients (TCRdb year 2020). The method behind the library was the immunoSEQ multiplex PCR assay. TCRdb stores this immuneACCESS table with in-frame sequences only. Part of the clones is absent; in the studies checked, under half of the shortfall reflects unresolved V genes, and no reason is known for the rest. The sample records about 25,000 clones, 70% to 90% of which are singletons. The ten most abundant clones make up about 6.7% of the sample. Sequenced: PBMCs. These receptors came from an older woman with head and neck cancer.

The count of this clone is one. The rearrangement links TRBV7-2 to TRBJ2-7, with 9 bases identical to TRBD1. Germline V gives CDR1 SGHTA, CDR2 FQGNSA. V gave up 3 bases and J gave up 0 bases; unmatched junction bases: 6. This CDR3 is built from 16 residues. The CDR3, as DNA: TGTGCCAGCAGCTTGCCACCGGGACAGGGCTCCTACGAGCAGTACTTC. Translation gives CASSLPPGQGSYEQYF.

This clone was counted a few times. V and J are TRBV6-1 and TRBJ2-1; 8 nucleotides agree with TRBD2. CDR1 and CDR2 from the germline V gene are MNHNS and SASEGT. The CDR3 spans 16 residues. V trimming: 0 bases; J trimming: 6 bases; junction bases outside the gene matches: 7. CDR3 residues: CASSEAGAGVVNEQFF. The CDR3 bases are TGTGCCAGCAGTGAAGCGGGAGCGGGAGTCGTCAATGAGCAGTTCTTC.

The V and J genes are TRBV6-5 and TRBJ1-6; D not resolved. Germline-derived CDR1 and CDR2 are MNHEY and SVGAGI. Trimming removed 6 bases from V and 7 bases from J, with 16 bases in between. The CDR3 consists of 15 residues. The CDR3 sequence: CASRPLTGVNSPLHF. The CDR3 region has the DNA TGTGCCAGCAGACCCCTGACCGGTGTGAATTCACCCCTCCACTTT.

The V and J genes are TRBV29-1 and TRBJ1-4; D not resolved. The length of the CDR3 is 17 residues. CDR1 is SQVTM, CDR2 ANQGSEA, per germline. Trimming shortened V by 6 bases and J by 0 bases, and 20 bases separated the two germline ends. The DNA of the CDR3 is TGCAGCGTCGCGGGCGAGTCAGTTGCCTCAACTAATGAAAAACTGTTTTTT. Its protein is CSVAGESVASTNEKLFF.

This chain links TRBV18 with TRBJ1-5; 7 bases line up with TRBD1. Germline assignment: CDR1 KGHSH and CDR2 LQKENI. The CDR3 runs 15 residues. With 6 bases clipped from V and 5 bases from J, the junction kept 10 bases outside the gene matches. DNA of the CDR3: TGTGCCAGCTCGAAAACCGGGACAGAGGATCAGCCCCAGCATTTT. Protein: CASSKTGTEDQPQHF.

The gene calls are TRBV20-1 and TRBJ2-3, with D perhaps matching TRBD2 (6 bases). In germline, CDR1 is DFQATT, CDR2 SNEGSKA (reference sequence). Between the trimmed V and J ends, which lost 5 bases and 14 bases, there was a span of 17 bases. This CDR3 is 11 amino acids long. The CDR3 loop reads CSAERDSRGYF. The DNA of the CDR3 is TGCAGTGCTGAGAGGGACTCAAGAGGGTATTTT.

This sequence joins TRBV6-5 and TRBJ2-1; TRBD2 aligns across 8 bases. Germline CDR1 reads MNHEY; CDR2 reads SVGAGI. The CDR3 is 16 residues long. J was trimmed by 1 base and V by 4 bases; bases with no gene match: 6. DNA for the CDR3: TGTGCCAGCAGTTCCCGGACTAGCAGGTCCTACAATGAGCAGTTCTTC. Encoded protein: CASSSRTSRSYNEQFF.

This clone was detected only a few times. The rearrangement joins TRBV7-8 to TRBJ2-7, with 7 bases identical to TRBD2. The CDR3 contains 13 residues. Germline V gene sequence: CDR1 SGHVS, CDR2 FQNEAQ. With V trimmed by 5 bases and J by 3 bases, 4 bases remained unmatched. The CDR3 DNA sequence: TGTGCCAGCAGCCTAGGGACTATCTACGAGCAGTACTTC. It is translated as CASSLGTIYEQYF.

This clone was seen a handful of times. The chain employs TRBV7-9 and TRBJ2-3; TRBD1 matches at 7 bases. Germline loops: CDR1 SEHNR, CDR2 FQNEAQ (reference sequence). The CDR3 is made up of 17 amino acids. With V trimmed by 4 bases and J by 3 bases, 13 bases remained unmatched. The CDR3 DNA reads TGTGCCAGCAGCTCACGTATTCAACAGGGGACAACAGATACGCAGTATTTT. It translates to CASSSRIQQGTTDTQYF.

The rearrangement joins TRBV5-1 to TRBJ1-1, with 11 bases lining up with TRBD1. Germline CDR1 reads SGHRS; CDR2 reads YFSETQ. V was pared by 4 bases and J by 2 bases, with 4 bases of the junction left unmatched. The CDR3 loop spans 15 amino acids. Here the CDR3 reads CASSLGQGANTEAFF. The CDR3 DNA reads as TGCGCCAGCAGCCTAGGACAGGGGGCCAACACTGAAGCTTTCTTT.

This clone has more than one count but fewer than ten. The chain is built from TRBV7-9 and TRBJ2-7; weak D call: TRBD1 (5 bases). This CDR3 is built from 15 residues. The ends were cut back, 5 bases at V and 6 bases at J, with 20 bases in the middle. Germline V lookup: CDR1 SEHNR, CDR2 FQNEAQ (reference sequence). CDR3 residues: CASSQGPGRLLEQYF. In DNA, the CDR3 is TGTGCCAGCAGCCAGGGCCCAGGGCGTCTGCTCGAGCAGTACTTC. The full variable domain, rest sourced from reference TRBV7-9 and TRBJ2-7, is DTGVSQNPRHKITKRGQNVTFRCDPISEHNRLYWYRQTLGQGPEFLTYFQNEAQLEKSRLLSDRFSAERPKGSFSTLEIQRTEQGDSAMYLCASSQGPGRLLEQYFGPGTRLTVT.

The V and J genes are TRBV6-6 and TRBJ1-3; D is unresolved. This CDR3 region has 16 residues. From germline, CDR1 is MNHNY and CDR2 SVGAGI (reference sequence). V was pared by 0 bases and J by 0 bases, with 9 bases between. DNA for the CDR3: TGTGCCAGCAGTTACTCAACATCGGCCTCTGGAAACACCATATATTTT. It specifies CASSYSTSASGNTIYF.

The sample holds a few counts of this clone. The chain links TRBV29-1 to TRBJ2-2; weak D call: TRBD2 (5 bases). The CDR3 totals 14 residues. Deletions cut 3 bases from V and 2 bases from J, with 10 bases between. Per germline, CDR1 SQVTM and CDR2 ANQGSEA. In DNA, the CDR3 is TGCAGCGTTGATGGAGGAAAAAACACCGGGGAGCTGTTTTTT. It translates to CSVDGGKNTGELFF.

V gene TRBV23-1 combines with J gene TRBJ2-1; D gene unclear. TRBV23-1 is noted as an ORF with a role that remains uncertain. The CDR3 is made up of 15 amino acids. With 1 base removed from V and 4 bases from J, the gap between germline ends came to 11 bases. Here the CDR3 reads CASSQLDKAYNEQFF. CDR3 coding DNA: TGCGCCAGCAGTCAATTAGACAAGGCATACAATGAGCAGTTCTTC.